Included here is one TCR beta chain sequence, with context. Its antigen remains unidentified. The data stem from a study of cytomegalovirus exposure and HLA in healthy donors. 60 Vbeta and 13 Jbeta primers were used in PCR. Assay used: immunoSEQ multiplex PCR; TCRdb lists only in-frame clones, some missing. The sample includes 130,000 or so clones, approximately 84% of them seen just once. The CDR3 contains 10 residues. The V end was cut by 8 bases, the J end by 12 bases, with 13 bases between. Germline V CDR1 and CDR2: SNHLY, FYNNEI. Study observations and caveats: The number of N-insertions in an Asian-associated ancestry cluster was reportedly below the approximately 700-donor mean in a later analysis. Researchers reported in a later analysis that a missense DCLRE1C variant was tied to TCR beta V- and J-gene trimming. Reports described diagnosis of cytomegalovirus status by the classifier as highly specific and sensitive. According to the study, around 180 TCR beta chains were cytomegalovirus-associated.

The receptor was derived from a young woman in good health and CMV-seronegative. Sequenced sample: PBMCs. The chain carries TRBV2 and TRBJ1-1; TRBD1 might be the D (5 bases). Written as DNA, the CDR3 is TGTGCCAGCGACTCAGGGAAGTCTTTCTTT. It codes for CASDSGKSFF. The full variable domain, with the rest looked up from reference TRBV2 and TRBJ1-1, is EPEVTQTPSHQVTQMGQEVILRCVPISNHLYFYWYRQILGQKVEFLVSFYNNEISEKSEIFDDQFSVERPDGSNFTLKIRSTKLEDSAMYFCASDSGKSFFGQGTRLTVV.